The rows below give T cell receptor beta chains drawn from one sample of a study of CD8+ T cells in alopecia areata. TCRdb keeps only in-frame clones here, not all; method: immunoSEQ multiplex PCR. In the table there are about 150,000 clones, about two thirds of which are singletons. The sequenced material came from CD8+ T cells sorted from blood. The receptors originated from a human donor in good health. The CDR3 runs from the conserved cysteine through the conserved F or W. Each record gives: J gene, V gene, D gene, clone size, CDR3 protein, CDR3 DNA. The D gene is left open where the match is weak. Clone size is not always given. Where it is, it says once, few, many or a class for expanded clones.

TRBJ2-7 TRBV19 - few CASGIASGSYEQYF TGTGCCAGTGGTATAGCCAGTGGTTCCTACGAGCAGTACTTC
TRBJ2-7 TRBV19 - few CASAAAVSYEQYF TGTGCCAGTGCCGCCGCCGTGTCCTACGAGCAGTACTTC
TRBJ2-2 TRBV29-1 TRBD2 - CSVDAGANTGELFF TGCAGCGTTGACGCGGGAGCGAACACCGGGGAGCTGTTTTTT
TRBJ1-1 TRBV27 - - CASSWTAARMNTEAFF TGTGCCAGCAGTTGGACCGCGGCACGAATGAACACTGAAGCTTTCTTT
TRBJ2-5 TRBV28 TRBD1 - CASSRQGPQETQYF TGTGCCAGCAGCCGACAGGGACCTCAAGAGACCCAGTACTTC
TRBJ2-1 TRBV19 TRBD2 - CASSIGLAGVYEQFF TGTGCCAGTAGTATTGGCCTAGCGGGAGTTTATGAGCAGTTCTTC
TRBJ2-3 TRBV14 - few CASSQVEGLPDTQYF TGTGCCAGCAGCCAAGTTGAGGGGCTCCCAGATACGCAGTATTTT
TRBJ1-2 TRBV25-1 - - CASSDPKGGFNYGYTF TGTGCCAGCAGTGATCCTAAGGGGGGCTTTAACTATGGCTACACCTTC
TRBJ2-7 TRBV4-1 TRBD1 - CASSYRDRGSEQYF TGCGCCAGCAGCTACCGGGACAGGGGCTCCGAGCAGTACTTC
TRBJ1-5 TRBV27 - - CASSDISNQPQHF TGTGCCAGCAGCGACATTAGCAATCAGCCCCAGCATTTT
TRBJ2-1 TRBV5-6 TRBD2 - CASSREGEQFF TGTGCCAGCAGCCGGGAGGGTGAGCAGTTCTTC
TRBJ2-7 TRBV6-1 - few CASSERGGGPYEQYF TGTGCCAGCAGTGAAAGGGGCGGGGGCCCCTACGAGCAGTACTTC
TRBJ2-7 TRBV29-1 TRBD1 - CSVGQGAHYEQYF TGCAGCGTCGGACAGGGCGCACACTACGAGCAGTACTTC
TRBJ2-2 TRBV7-3 TRBD2 - CASSPWTSGSTGELFF TGTGCCAGCAGCCCCTGGACTAGCGGGAGCACCGGGGAGCTGTTTTTT
TRBJ2-1 TRBV19 - few CARKGPTYNEQFF TGTGCCAGGAAGGGACCAACCTACAATGAGCAGTTCTTC
TRBJ2-1 TRBV19 TRBD2 - CASSIASGGYNEQFF TGTGCCAGTAGTATAGCTAGCGGCGGTTACAATGAGCAGTTCTTC
TRBJ2-7 TRBV14 TRBD2 - CASSLGSGLTYEQYF TGTGCCAGCAGCCTCGGTAGCGGGCTCACCTACGAGCAGTACTTC
TRBJ2-2 TRBV6-5 - - CASSVDTSTGELFF TGTGCCAGCAGTGTCGACACCTCCACCGGGGAGCTGTTTTTT
TRBJ2-2 TRBV27 TRBD1 - CASSRSGQVSTGELFF TGTGCCAGCAGTCGGTCGGGACAGGTTAGCACCGGGGAGCTGTTTTTT
TRBJ2-6 TRBV11-2 - - CASYSGANVLTF TGTGCCAGTTACTCTGGGGCCAACGTCCTGACTTTC
TRBJ2-7 TRBV5-4 - few CASSPWGSEQYF TGTGCCAGCAGCCCATGGGGAAGCGAGCAGTACTTC
TRBJ1-1 TRBV7-9 - - CASSSQSEAFF TGTGCCAGCAGCTCGCAGAGTGAAGCTTTCTTT
TRBJ2-5 TRBV4-1 - - CASSQARGETQYF TGCGCCAGCAGCCAAGCTCGGGGGGAGACCCAGTACTTC
TRBJ2-3 TRBV4-1 TRBD2 few CASSQKAGGADTQYF TGCGCCAGCAGCCAAAAGGCGGGAGGGGCAGATACGCAGTATTTT
TRBJ2-7 TRBV29-1 - few CSGQVAYEQYF TGCAGCGGCCAGGTCGCCTACGAGCAGTACTTC
TRBJ2-5 TRBV30 TRBD1 - CAWDRGFGEQETQYF TGTGCCTGGGACAGGGGTTTTGGGGAACAAGAGACCCAGTACTTC
TRBJ2-5 TRBV4-1 TRBD2 - CASSQDVTSGQETQYF TGCGCCAGCAGCCAAGATGTTACTAGCGGCCAAGAGACCCAGTACTTC
TRBJ2-2 TRBV28 TRBD1 - CASSLGQGLGTGELFF TGTGCCAGCAGTCTCGGACAGGGCTTAGGCACCGGGGAGCTGTTTTTT
TRBJ2-7 TRBV6-1 - - CASSARDGTYEQYF TGTGCCAGCAGTGCCCGGGACGGAACCTACGAGCAGTACTTC
TRBJ2-1 TRBV4-1 - once CASSQGDEQFF TGCGCCAGCAGCCAAGGAGATGAGCAGTTCTTC
TRBJ1-5 TRBV10-2 - - CASSEWGETQPQHF TGCGCCAGCAGTGAATGGGGAGAAACCCAGCCCCAGCATTTT
TRBJ2-1 TRBV29-1 TRBD2 - CSVVVSGAEQFF TGCAGCGTTGTGGTTAGCGGGGCTGAGCAGTTCTTC
TRBJ2-4 TRBV5-1 TRBD1 - CASSLRDRGAKNIQYF TGCGCCAGCAGCCTCCGGGACAGGGGCGCCAAAAACATTCAGTACTTC
TRBJ2-7 TRBV6-6 - - CAGGRDSSLYEQYF TGTGCCGGGGGGCGGGACTCCAGCCTCTACGAGCAGTACTTC
TRBJ2-3 TRBV19 TRBD2 - CASSIARESDTQYF TGTGCCAGTAGTATTGCGCGGGAGTCAGATACGCAGTATTTT
TRBJ2-3 TRBV4-1 TRBD2 - CASSQDGASGRSPDTQYF TGCGCCAGCAGCCAAGATGGGGCTAGCGGGAGGAGCCCAGATACGCAGTATTTT
TRBJ2-3 TRBV11-1 - - CATRQRGTDTQYF TGTGCCACGCGTCAACGGGGCACAGATACGCAGTATTTT
TRBJ2-1 TRBV30 - - CAWSWGDEQFF TGTGCCTGGAGTTGGGGTGATGAGCAGTTCTTC
TRBJ2-7 TRBV2 TRBD2 - CASSVGGSFYEQYF TGTGCCAGCAGTGTGGGCGGGAGTTTCTACGAGCAGTACTTC
TRBJ2-7 TRBV5-1 - - CASSLGPLYEQYF TGCGCCAGCAGCTTGGGTCCCCTCTACGAGCAGTACTTC
TRBJ1-1 TRBV7-9 - - CASSLNTEAFF TGTGCCAGCAGCTTGAACACTGAAGCTTTCTTT
TRBJ2-3 TRBV13 TRBD1 - CASSSRDRATDTQYF TGTGCCAGCAGCTCCCGGGACAGGGCAACAGATACGCAGTATTTT
TRBJ2-7 TRBV7-9 - few CASSLVVDEQYF TGTGCCAGCAGCTTAGTGGTGGACGAGCAGTACTTC
TRBJ2-7 TRBV28 - few CASSYVSEQYF TGTGCCAGCAGTTACGTGAGCGAGCAGTACTTC
TRBJ2-2 TRBV29-1 - - CSVVVTGELFF TGCAGCGTTGTTGTCACCGGGGAGCTGTTTTTT
TRBJ2-1 TRBV29-1 - - CSSKGGSYNEQFF TGCAGCTCCAAGGGTGGATCCTACAATGAGCAGTTCTTC
TRBJ2-3 TRBV9 - - CASSVEGEDTQYF TGTGCCAGCAGCGTAGAGGGGGAAGATACGCAGTATTTT
TRBJ1-2 TRBV30 - - CAQRGRVRYGYTF TGTGCCCAAAGGGGCAGGGTGAGATATGGCTACACCTTC
TRBJ1-4 TRBV4-2 - - CASSQHRQATNEKLFF TGTGCCAGCAGCCAACACAGACAGGCAACTAATGAAAAACTGTTTTTT
TRBJ2-1 TRBV14 TRBD1 - CASSQGQGYNEQFF TGTGCCAGCAGCCAAGGACAGGGTTACAATGAGCAGTTCTTC
TRBJ2-7 TRBV7-9 - few CASSVGGREQYF TGTGCCAGCAGTGTGGGGGGCCGGGAGCAGTACTTC
TRBJ2-1 TRBV13 - - CASSWDFHNEQFF TGTGCCAGCAGCTGGGACTTCCACAATGAGCAGTTCTTC
TRBJ2-3 TRBV25-1 - - CASSVGTGVTDTQYF TGTGCCAGCAGTGTCGGGACGGGGGTCACAGATACGCAGTATTTT
TRBJ2-5 TRBV7-9 - few CASSPQVSQETQYF TGTGCCAGCAGCCCCCAAGTTTCCCAAGAGACCCAGTACTTC
TRBJ2-3 TRBV13 - - CASSPAGAGTDTQYF TGTGCCAGCAGCCCGGCGGGGGCCGGCACAGATACGCAGTATTTT
TRBJ2-3 TRBV29-1 - - CSVEQGLNTDTQYF TGCAGCGTTGAACAGGGCCTGAACACAGATACGCAGTATTTT
TRBJ1-4 TRBV28 TRBD1 few CASSLSVTGRATNEKLFF TGTGCCAGCAGTTTATCCGTGACAGGGCGAGCAACTAATGAAAAACTGTTTTTT
TRBJ1-4 TRBV6-6 - - CASSPKRGVEKLFF TGTGCCAGCAGTCCCAAAAGGGGTGTTGAAAAACTGTTTTTT